The 25 T cell receptor beta chains below come from one sample, sequenced in a study of regulatory T cells in long-lasting Graves disease. The authors built TCR beta libraries using iRepertoire HTBI primers and Arm-PCR of CDR3 regions. TCRdb re-called the multiplex PCR reads with MiXCR, one entry per CDR3 protein. The sample includes fewer than 500,000 distinct CDR3 sequences, about 17% of them seen just once. Time point here: newly diagnosed GD, antithyroid drugs for less than 3 months. The TCR library was prepared using RNA isolated from PBMCs. These records were also assigned to another study, of T cells in Graves' hyperthyroidism and ophthalmopathy.

This material consisted of peripheral blood mononuclear cells (PBMCs), taken at new diagnosis, from a patient treated with antithyroid drugs. All receptors derive from a man aged 40-49 years with Graves disease.

This clonotype was recorded a few times. The genes are TRBV18 and TRBJ2-3, with a weak D call TRBD2 (6 bases). This CDR3 comprises 17 residues. V lost 0 bases and J lost 6, with 19 bases in between. The germline V gene has CDR1 KGHSH and CDR2 LQKENI. CDR3 protein: CASSPPAPGGSRDTQYF. In nucleotides, the CDR3 is TGTGCCAGCTCACCACCGGCACCCGGGGGTAGCAGGGATACGCAGTATTTT.

With respect to this clonotype: A junction end diverges from the germline sequence, so it may reflect a read error. V gene TRBV9 combines with J gene TRBJ2-3; D possibly corresponds to TRBD2 (5 bases). The CDR3 has 15 amino acids. CDR1 is SGDLS and CDR2 is YYNGEE in the germline V gene. The CDR3 region has the DNA TGTACCAGCAGCGTAGAACCGGAGGGCACAGATACGCAGTATTTT. Translating it yields CTSSVEPEGTDTQYF. Full variable domain (remainder filled in from reference TRBV9 and TRBJ2-3): DSGVTQTPKHLITATGQRVTLRCSPRSGDLSVYWYQQSLDQGLQFLIQYYNGEERAKGNILERFSAQQFPDLHSELNLSSLELGDSALYFCTSSVEPEGTDTQYFGPGTRLTVL.

V gene TRBV15 combines with J gene TRBJ2-1, with D possibly being TRBD2 (6 bases). The V gene lost 0 bases and the J gene lost 16 bases, with 13 bases spanning the gap. Germline V gives CDR1 LNHNV, CDR2 YYDKDF (reference sequence). The length of the CDR3 is 12 residues. The CDR3 protein is CATSRDWRGPFF. The CDR3 region has the DNA TGTGCCACCAGCAGAGATTGGAGGGGTCCCTTCTTC. Based on the CDR3 plus reference TRBV15 and TRBJ2-1, the full variable domain is DAMVIQNPRYQVTQFGKPVTLSCSQTLNHNVMYWYQQKSSQAPKLLFHYYDKDFNNEADTPDNFQSRRPNTSFCFLDIRSPGLGDTAMYLCATSRDWRGPFFGPGTRLTVL.

V is TRBV3-1 and J is TRBJ2-5, with 7 bases aligning to TRBD2. The J segment lost 5 bases and the V segment lost 0 bases, leaving 9 bases of the junction unmatched. The CDR3 has 16 amino acids. Germline CDR1 LGHDT, CDR2 YNNKEL (reference sequence). The CDR3 DNA follows: TGTGCCAGCAGCCAAGATGCTAGCGGAATAGGGGAGACCCAGTACTTC. It encodes CASSQDASGIGETQYF.

This sequence joins TRBV19 and TRBJ2-3; D possibly corresponds to TRBD1 (7 bases). The germline V and J ends were trimmed by 5 bases and 10 bases, with 19 bases remaining between them. The CDR3 totals 14 residues. In germline, CDR1 is LNHDA, CDR2 SQIVND (reference sequence). The CDR3 reads CASSPPGSRGAQYF. In DNA, the CDR3 is TGTGCCAGTAGTCCCCCCGGCTCCAGGGGGGCGCAGTATTTT.

This clonotype has a handful of counts. The chain has TRBV9 and TRBJ2-3; 10 nucleotides line up with TRBD2. The germline V gene encodes CDR1 SGDLS and CDR2 YYNGEE. The V gene end was trimmed by 2 bases and the J gene end by 4 bases; junction bases not matched to a gene: 4. This CDR3 has 15 residues. The CDR3 protein is CASSVLAGVADTQYF. The CDR3 DNA follows: TGTGCCAGCAGCGTCCTAGCGGGAGTCGCAGATACGCAGTATTTT.

At least ten counts were recorded for this clonotype. This chain uses TRBV11-1 with TRBJ2-7; 8 bases align to TRBD2. Germline lookup yields CDR1 SGHAT and CDR2 FQDESV (reference sequence). V gave up 0 bases and J gave up 2 bases; unmatched junction bases: 6. The CDR3 has 16 residues. DNA for the CDR3: TGTGCCAGCAGCTTAGCGACGACTAGCGCCGCCTACGAGCAGTACTTC. It codes for CASSLATTSAAYEQYF.

The rearrangement uses TRBV6-2 or TRBV6-3 and TRBJ1-5; 8 bases align to TRBD1. The CDR3 sequence is 17 residues long. Germline-derived CDR1 and CDR2 are MNHEY and SVGEGT. With 4 bases clipped from V and 2 bases from J, the junction kept 10 bases outside the gene matches. The CDR3 nucleotides are TGTGCCAGCAGTTCCCACAGGGGGATCCGTGGCAATCAGCCCCAGCATTTT. Amino acid sequence: CASSSHRGIRGNQPQHF.

The chain links TRBV20-1 to TRBJ1-2, with D unclear. Trimming left V 6 bases short and J 2 bases short, with 10 bases between. The CDR3 is 12 residues long. CDR1 DFQATT and CDR2 SNEGSKA come from the germline V gene (reference sequence). CDR3: CSAQLPNYGYTF. The CDR3 bases are TGCAGTGCCCAACTGCCGAACTATGGCTACACCTTC.

This rearrangement joins TRBV12-3 or TRBV12-4 to TRBJ2-7; 9 bases line up with TRBD1. CDR3 length: 14 amino acids. Trimming removed 4 bases from V and 2 bases from J; junction bases left unmatched: 3. The CDR3 region is CASSSNRGPYEQYF. CDR3 DNA: TGTGCCAGCAGTTCAAACAGGGGGCCCTACGAGCAGTACTTC.

The chain recombines TRBV20-1 with TRBJ1-6, with a tentative D call TRBD1 (5 bases). Trimming shortened V by 6 bases and J by 3 bases, and 15 bases separated the two germline ends. CDR3 length: 15 residues. Germline V CDR1 and CDR2: DFQATT, SNEGSKA (reference sequence). Here the CDR3 DNA reads TGCAGTGCCCCAGAGAGGGACGGCTATAATTCACCCCTCCACTTT. It specifies CSAPERDGYNSPLHF.

The V call is TRBV7-8, the J call TRBJ1-3; D may be TRBD1 (5 bases). CDR1 and CDR2 from the germline V gene are SGHVS and FQNEAQ. This CDR3 is built from 15 residues. Trimming removed 0 bases from V and 2 bases from J, with 8 bases in between. Here the CDR3 reads CASSLAAGTGNTIYF. The DNA for the CDR3 is TGTGCCAGCAGCTTAGCCGCAGGGACTGGAAACACCATATATTTT.

About this clonotype: The junction departs from germline at one end; a sequencing error may be responsible. The rearrangement uses TRBV28 and TRBJ1-6; 7 bases fit TRBD1. The germline CDR1 and CDR2 sequences are MDHEN and SYDVKM. CDR3 size: 16 residues. DNA for the CDR3: TGTGCCAGCAGTCCTCCGGGACAGTTTTATAATTCACCCCCCCACTTT. Protein product: CASSPPGQFYNSPPHF.

This clonotype has more than one count but fewer than ten. This chain connects TRBV6-1 to TRBJ2-3; tentatively, D is TRBD2 (5 bases). Germline CDR1 is MNHNS and CDR2 is SASEGT. V was cut by 6 bases and J by 2 bases, with 12 bases left in between. CDR3 length: 14 residues. The CDR3 reads CASRDTGSTDTQYF. The CDR3 bases are TGTGCCAGCAGGGATACGGGGTCCACAGATACGCAGTATTTT.

The gene calls are TRBV10-3 and TRBJ1-5, with D uncertain. Germline V CDR1 and CDR2: ENHRY, SYGVKD. Trimming shortened V by 3 bases and J by 6 bases, and 15 bases separated the two germline ends. The CDR3 spans 15 residues. CDR3 sequence: CAISDSLFGVQPQHF. The CDR3 DNA follows: TGTGCCATCAGTGACAGTTTATTCGGGGTTCAGCCCCAGCATTTT.

This clonotype was seen only a few times. V gene TRBV19 combines with J gene TRBJ2-1; D might be TRBD1 (6 bases). This CDR3 spans 15 amino acids. Germline V gene sequence: CDR1 LNHDA, CDR2 SQIVND (reference sequence). Trimming left V 5 bases short and J 0 bases short, with 11 bases between. The CDR3 spells CASSPLDSSYNEQFF. CDR3 DNA: TGTGCCAGTAGTCCCCTGGACAGCTCCTACAATGAGCAGTTCTTC. Complete variable domain (other parts from reference TRBV19 and TRBJ2-1): DGGITQSPKYLFRKEGQNVTLSCEQNLNHDAMYWYRQDPGQGLRLIYYSQIVNDFQKGDIAEGYSVSREKKESFPLTVTSAQKNPTAFYLCASSPLDSSYNEQFFGPGTRLTVL.

The gene calls are TRBV29-1 and TRBJ2-7; the D gene could be TRBD1 or TRBD2 (5 bases each). Germline assignment: CDR1 SQVTM and CDR2 ANQGSEA. V lost 6 bases and J lost 3, with 9 bases in between. The length of the CDR3 is 11 residues. The DNA of the CDR3 is TGCAGCGTGTGGGGGAGCTACGAGCAGTACTTC. Translating it yields CSVWGSYEQYF.

This clonotype was counted a few times. The CDR3 reads CASKKDRGVYTEAFF. The CDR3 coding sequence is TGTGCCAGTAAAAAGGACAGGGGGGTCTACACTGAAGCTTTCTTT. The chain uses TRBV19 and TRBJ1-1, with TRBD1 matching over 10 bases. The CDR3 loop spans 15 amino acids. V dropped 7 bases and J dropped 3; count of bases not matched to a gene: 8. CDR1 and CDR2 (germline): LNHDA, SQIVND (reference sequence).

This clonotype was recorded many times. The chain is built from TRBV12-3 or TRBV12-4 and TRBJ2-1; TRBD2 might be the D (5 bases). This CDR3 region has 11 residues. The germline V and J ends were trimmed by 7 bases and 9 bases, with 10 bases remaining between them. The CDR3 loop reads CASNVASEQFF. Here the CDR3 DNA reads TGTGCCAGCAACGTAGCGAGTGAGCAGTTCTTC.

The V gene is TRBV25-1, the J gene TRBJ1-2, with D possibly being TRBD1 (5 bases). The germline V and J ends were trimmed by 7 bases and 4 bases, with 7 bases remaining between them. CDR1 MGHDK and CDR2 SYGVNS come from the germline V gene. The length of the CDR3 is 11 residues. The CDR3 loop reads CASTRGYGYTF. DNA of the CDR3: TGTGCCAGCACGAGGGGCTATGGCTACACCTTC.

This clonotype was seen many times. V is TRBV3-1 and J is TRBJ1-1; D is possibly TRBD1 (6 bases). Germline V gives CDR1 LGHDT, CDR2 YNNKEL (reference sequence). The CDR3 has 14 amino acids. V lost 0 bases and J 9 bases, leaving 14 bases between the germline ends. CDR3: CASSQERGTSKAFF. The CDR3 nucleotides are TGTGCCAGCAGCCAAGAACGCGGGACAAGTAAAGCTTTCTTT.

This clonotype was found many times. The chain joins TRBV7-6 to TRBJ2-3; D remains ambiguous. V lost 6 bases to trimming and J lost 0 bases, with 10 bases between them. Germline CDR1 reads SGHVS; CDR2 reads FNYEAQ. There are 14 residues in the CDR3. CDR3 nucleotide sequence: TGTGCCAGCAGTTACTTGACCAGCACAGATACGCAGTATTTT. Protein product: CASSYLTSTDTQYF. Drawing the rest from reference TRBV7-6 and TRBJ2-3, the complete variable domain is GAGVSQSPRYKVTKRGQDVALRCDPISGHVSLYWYRQALGQGPEFLTYFNYEAQQDKSGLPNDRFSAERPEGSISTLTIQRTEQRDSAMYRCASSYLTSTDTQYFGPGTRLTVL.

This clonotype came up many times. V and J are TRBV27 and TRBJ2-1, with a weak D call TRBD2 (7 bases). V was clipped by 7 bases and J by 8 bases, with 27 bases between them. The CDR3 consists of 17 residues. Germline V gene data show CDR1 as MNHEY and CDR2 as SMNVEV (reference sequence). The CDR3 DNA is TGTGCCAGCAAGAGGGGGGGGAGGGCCCTAAATTACGATGAGCAGTTCTTC. It encodes CASKRGGRALNYDEQFF.

This clonotype was seen at least ten times. This rearrangement joins TRBV2 to TRBJ1-2; 9 bases are shared with TRBD1. The J segment lost 7 bases and the V segment lost 6 bases, leaving 9 bases of the junction unmatched. Germline lookup yields CDR1 SNHLY and CDR2 FYNNEI. CDR3 size: 14 residues. This chain's CDR3 is CASRRRDREVGYTF. In DNA, the CDR3 is TGTGCCAGCAGGAGGAGGGACAGGGAGGTTGGCTACACCTTC.

On this clonotype: A much bigger clone sits one base away, suggesting this may be a read error. The chain joins TRBV3-1 to TRBJ2-1; TRBD1 agrees at 8 bases. J lost 14 bases, V lost 4 bases, and 10 bases had no gene match. The CDR3 is 13 amino acids. CDR1 is LGHDT, CDR2 YNNKEL, per germline (reference sequence). The CDR3 DNA sequence: TGTGCCAGCAGCCGAGATCGGACGACAGGGGAGTTCTTC. Translated: CASSRDRTTGEFF.